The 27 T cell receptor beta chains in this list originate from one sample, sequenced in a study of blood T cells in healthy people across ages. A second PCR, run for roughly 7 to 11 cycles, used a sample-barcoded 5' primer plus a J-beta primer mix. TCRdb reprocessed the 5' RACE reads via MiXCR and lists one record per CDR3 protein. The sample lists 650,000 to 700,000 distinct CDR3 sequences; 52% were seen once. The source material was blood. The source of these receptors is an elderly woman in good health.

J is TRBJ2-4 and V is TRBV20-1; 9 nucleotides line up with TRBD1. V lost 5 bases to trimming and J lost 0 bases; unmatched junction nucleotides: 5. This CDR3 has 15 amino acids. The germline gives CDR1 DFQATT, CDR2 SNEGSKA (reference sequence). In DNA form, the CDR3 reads TGCAGTGCTGTACAGGGGGCTTCAGCCAAAAACATTCAGTACTTC. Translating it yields CSAVQGASAKNIQYF.

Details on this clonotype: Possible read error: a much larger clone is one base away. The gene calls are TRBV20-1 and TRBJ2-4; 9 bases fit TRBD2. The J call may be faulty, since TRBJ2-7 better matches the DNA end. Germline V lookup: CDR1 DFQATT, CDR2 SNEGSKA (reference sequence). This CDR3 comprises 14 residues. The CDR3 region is CSATFVAGDDEQYF. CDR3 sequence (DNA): TGCAGTGCAACCTTTGTAGCGGGAGATGACGAGCAGTACTTC.

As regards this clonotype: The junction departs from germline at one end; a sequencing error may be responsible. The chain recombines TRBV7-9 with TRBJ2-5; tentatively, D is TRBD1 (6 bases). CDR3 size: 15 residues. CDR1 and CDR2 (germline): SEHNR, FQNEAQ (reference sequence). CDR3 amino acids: CASSLTAGVQEAQYF. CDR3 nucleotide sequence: TGTGCCAGCAGCTTAACGGCAGGGGTACAAGAGGCCCAGTACTTC.

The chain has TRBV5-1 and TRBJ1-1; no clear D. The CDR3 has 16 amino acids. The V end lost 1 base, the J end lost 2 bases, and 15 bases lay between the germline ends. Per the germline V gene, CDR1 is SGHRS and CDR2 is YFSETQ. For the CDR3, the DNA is TGCGCCAGCAGCTTGTCGTCAACGCCGATAAACACTGAAGCTTTCTTT. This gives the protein CASSLSSTPINTEAFF.

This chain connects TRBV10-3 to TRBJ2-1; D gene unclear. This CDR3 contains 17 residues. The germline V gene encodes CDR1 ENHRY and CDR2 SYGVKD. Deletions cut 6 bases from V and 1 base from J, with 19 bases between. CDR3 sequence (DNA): TGTGCCATCAGAGGCGTCCACATGGGTGGGTCCTACAATGAGCAGTTCTTC. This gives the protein CAIRGVHMGGSYNEQFF.

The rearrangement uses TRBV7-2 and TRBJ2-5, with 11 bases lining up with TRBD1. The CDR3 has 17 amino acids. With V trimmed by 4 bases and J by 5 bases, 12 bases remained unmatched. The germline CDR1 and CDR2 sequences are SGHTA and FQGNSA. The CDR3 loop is CASSSPTDRGLRETQYF. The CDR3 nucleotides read TGTGCCAGCAGCTCCCCCACGGACAGGGGGCTGAGGGAGACCCAGTACTTC.

The CDR3 loop reads CASSSTEGTYGYTF. The CDR3 DNA is TGTGCCAGCAGCTCCACAGAGGGGACCTATGGCTACACCTTC. V and J are TRBV5-5 and TRBJ1-2; perhaps TRBD1 as D (5 bases). CDR3 size: 14 residues. Trimming shortened V by 3 bases and J by 4 bases, and 13 bases separated the two germline ends. Germline V gene lookup returns CDR1 SGHKS and CDR2 YYEKEE (reference sequence).

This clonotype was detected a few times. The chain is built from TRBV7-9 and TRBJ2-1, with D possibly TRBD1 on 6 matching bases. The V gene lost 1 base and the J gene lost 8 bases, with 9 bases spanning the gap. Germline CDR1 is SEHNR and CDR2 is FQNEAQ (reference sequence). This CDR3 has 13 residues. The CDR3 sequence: CASSLEGVYEQFF. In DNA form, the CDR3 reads TGTGCCAGCAGCTTAGAGGGGGTTTATGAGCAGTTCTTC.

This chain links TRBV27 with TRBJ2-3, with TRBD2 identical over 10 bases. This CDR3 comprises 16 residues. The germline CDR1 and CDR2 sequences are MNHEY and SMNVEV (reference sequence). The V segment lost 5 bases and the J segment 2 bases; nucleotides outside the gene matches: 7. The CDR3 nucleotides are TGTGCCAGCAGTAAGAGGACTAGCGGATACACAGATACGCAGTATTTT. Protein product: CASSKRTSGYTDTQYF.

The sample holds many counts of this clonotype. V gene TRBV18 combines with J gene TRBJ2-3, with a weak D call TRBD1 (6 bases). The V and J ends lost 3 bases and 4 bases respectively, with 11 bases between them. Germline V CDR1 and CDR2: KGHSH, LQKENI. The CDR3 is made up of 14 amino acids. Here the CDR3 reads CASSPTGAADTQYF. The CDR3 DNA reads TGTGCCAGCTCACCGACAGGTGCGGCAGATACGCAGTATTTT.

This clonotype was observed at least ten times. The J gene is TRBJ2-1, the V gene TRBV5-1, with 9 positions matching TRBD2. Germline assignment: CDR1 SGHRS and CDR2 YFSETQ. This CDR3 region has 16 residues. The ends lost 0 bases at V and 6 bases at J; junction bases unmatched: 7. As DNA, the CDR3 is TGCGCCAGCAGCTTGGCTGTAGCGGGAGTACCCAATGAGCAGTTCTTC. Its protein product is CASSLAVAGVPNEQFF.

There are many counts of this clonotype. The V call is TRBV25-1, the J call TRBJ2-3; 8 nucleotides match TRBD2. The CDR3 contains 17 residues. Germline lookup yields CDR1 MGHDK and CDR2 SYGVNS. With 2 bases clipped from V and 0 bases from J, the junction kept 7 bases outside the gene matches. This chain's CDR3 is CASSEGRLALSTDTQYF. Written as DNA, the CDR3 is TGTGCCAGCAGTGAAGGGCGACTAGCGTTAAGCACAGATACGCAGTATTTT.

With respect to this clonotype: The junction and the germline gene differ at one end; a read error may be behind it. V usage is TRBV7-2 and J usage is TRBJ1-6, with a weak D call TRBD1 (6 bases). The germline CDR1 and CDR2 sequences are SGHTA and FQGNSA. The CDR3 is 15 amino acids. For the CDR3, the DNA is TGTGCCAGCAGCCTTGGAGGGCAGGGGAATTCACCCCCCCACTTT. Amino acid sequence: CASSLGGQGNSPPHF. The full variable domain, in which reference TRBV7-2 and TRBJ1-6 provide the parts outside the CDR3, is GAGVSQSPSNKVTEKGKDVELRCDPISGHTALYWYRQSLGQGLEFLIYFQGNSAPDKSGLPSDRFSAERTGGSVSTLTIQRTQQEDSAVYLCASSLGGQGNSPPHFGNGTRLTVT.

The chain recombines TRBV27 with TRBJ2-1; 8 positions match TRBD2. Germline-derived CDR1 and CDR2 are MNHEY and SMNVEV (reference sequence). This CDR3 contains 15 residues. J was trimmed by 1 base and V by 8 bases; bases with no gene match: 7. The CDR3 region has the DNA TGTGCCAGCCGTTCCTTAGCGGGATCCTACAATGAGCAGTTCTTC. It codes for CASRSLAGSYNEQFF.

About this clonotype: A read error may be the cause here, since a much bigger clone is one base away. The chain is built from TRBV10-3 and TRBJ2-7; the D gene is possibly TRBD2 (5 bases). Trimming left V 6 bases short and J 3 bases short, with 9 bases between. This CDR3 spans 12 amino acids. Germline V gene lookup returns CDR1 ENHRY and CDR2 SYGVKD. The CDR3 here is CAIREEGYEQYF. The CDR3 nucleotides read TGTGCCATCAGGGAGGAAGGCTACGAGCAGTACTTC.

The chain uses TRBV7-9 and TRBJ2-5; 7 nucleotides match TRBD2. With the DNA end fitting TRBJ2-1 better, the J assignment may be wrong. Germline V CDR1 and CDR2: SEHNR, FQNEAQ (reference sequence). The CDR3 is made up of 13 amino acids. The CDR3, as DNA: TGTGCCAGCAGCTTAGTTGGGGGGGAGACCCAGTTCTTC. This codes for CASSLVGGETQFF.

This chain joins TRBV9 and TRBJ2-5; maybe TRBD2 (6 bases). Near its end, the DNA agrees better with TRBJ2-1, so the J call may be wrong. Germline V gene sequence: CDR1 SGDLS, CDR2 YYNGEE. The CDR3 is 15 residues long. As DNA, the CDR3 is TGTGCCAGCAGCGTAGTGGGTAGCGGACAAGAGACCCAGTTCTTC. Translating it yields CASSVVGSGQETQFF.

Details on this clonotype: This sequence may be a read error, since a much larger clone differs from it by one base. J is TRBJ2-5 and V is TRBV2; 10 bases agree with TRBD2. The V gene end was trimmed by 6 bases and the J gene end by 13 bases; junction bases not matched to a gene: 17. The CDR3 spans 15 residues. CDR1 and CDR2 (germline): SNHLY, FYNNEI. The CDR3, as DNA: TGTGCCAGCAGCCCCCGGACTAGCGGTTTCTACGAGCGGTACTTC. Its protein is CASSPRTSGFYERYF.

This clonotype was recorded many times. CDR3 in amino acids: CASSPSSGGKYNEQFF. For the CDR3, the DNA is TGTGCCAGCAGCCCGAGTAGCGGGGGGAAATACAATGAGCAGTTCTTC. The V call is TRBV9, the J call TRBJ2-1, with 10 bases lining up with TRBD2. The CDR3 length is 16 residues. Germline CDR1 SGDLS, CDR2 YYNGEE. The V segment lost 4 bases and the J segment 4 bases; nucleotides outside the gene matches: 8.

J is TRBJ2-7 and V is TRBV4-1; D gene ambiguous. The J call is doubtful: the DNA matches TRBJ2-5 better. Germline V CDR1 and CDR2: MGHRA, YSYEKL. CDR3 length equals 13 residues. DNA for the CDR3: TGCGCCAGCAGCGGCCGAGATTCGGAGACCCAGTACTTC. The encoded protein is CASSGRDSETQYF.

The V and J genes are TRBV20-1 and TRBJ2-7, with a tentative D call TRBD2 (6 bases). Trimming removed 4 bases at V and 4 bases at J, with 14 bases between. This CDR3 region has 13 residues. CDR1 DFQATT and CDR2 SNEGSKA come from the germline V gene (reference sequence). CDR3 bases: TGCAGTGCTACGGGACTCCCTTCGTACGAGCAGTACTTC. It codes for CSATGLPSYEQYF.

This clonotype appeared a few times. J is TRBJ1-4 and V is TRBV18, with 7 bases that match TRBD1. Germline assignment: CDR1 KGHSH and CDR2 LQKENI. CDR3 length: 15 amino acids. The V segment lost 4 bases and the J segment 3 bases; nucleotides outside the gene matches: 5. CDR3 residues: CASSHAGTANEKLFF. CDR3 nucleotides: TGTGCCAGCTCACATGCCGGGACAGCTAATGAAAAACTGTTTTTT.

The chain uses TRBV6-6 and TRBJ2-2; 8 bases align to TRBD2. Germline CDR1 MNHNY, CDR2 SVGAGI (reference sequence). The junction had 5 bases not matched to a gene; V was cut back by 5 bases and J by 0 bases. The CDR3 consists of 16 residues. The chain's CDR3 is CASSRGGPTNTGELFF. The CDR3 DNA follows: TGTGCCAGCAGTCGGGGGGGGCCCACGAACACCGGGGAGCTGTTTTTT.

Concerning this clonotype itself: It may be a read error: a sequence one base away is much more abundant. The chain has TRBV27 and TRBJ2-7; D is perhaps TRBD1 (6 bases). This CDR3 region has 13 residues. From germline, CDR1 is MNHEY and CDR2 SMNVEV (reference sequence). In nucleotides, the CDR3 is TGTGTCAGCAGTCCACGACAGGAGTACGAGCAGTACTTC. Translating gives CVSSPRQEYEQYF.

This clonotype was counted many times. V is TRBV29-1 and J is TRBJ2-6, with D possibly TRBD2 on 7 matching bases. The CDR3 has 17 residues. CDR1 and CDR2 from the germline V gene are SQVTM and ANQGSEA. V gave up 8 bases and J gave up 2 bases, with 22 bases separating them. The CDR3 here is CSFRGAGISPGANVLTF. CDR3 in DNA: TGCAGCTTCCGGGGGGCAGGGATCTCTCCTGGGGCCAACGTCCTGACTTTC.

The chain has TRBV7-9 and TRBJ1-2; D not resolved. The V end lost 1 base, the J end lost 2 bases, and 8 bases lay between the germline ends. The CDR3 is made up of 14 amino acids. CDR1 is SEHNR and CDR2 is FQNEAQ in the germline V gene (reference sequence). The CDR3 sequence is CASSLGSGNYGYTF. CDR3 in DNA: TGTGCCAGCAGCTTAGGGTCGGGGAACTATGGCTACACCTTC.

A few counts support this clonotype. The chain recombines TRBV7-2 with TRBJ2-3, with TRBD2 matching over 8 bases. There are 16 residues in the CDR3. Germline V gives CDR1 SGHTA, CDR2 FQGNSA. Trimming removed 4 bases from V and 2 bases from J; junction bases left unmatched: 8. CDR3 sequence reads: CASSSGGGPYTDTQYF. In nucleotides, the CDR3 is TGTGCCAGCAGCTCGGGGGGGGGCCCCTACACAGATACGCAGTATTTT.